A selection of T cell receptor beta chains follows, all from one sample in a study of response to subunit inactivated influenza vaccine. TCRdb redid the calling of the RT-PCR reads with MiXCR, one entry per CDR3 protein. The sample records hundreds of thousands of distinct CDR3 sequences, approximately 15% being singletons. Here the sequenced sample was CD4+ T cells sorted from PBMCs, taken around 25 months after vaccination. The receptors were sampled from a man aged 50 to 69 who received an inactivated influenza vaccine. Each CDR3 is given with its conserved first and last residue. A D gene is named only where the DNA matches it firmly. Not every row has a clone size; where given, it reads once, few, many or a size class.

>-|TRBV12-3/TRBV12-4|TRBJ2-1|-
CASSFFGARNYNEQFF
TGTGCCAGCAGTTTTTTTGGGGCTAGAAACTACAATGAGCAGTTCTTC
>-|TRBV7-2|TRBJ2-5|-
CASSLAWEETQYF
TGTGCCAGCAGTTTAGCTTGGGAAGAGACCCAGTACTTC
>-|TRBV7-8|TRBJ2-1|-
CASSLWGYTAYNEQFF
TGTGCCAGCAGCTTATGGGGGTATACGGCATACAATGAGCAGTTCTTC
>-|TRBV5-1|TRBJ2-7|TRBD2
CASSLSASGNLYEQYF
TGCGCCAGCAGCTTGAGCGCTAGCGGGAATCTCTACGAGCAGTACTTC
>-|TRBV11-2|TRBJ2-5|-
CASSTRDRSQTQYF
TGTGCCAGCAGCACTCGAGACAGGAGCCAGACCCAGTACTTC
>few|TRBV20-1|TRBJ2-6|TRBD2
CSAYSGRGGANVLTF
TGCAGTGCTTATAGCGGGAGGGGTGGGGCCAACGTCCTGACTTTC
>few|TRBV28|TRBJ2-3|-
CASWGQSDAYF
TGTGCCTCCTGGGGGCAGTCTGACGCGTATTTT
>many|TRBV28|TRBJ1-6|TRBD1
CASTTGQGRAPLHF
TGTGCCAGCACCACGGGACAGGGTCGGGCACCCCTCCACTTT
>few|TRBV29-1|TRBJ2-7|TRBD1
CSVVGQGAYEQYF
TGCAGCGTTGTGGGACAGGGGGCTTACGAGCAGTACTTC
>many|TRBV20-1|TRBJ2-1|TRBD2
CSAKGLAGTNEQFF
TGCAGTGCTAAGGGACTAGCGGGTACCAATGAGCAGTTCTTC
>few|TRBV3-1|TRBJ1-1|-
CASSQGIMNTEAFF
TGTGCCAGCAGCCAAGGAATCATGAACACTGAAGCTTTCTTT
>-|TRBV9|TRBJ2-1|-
CASSVVLSYNEQFF
TGTGCCAGCAGCGTAGTTCTTTCGTACAATGAGCAGTTCTTC
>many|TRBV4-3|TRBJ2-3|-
CASSQEPQRDTQYF
TGCGCCAGCAGCCAAGAACCCCAGAGGGATACGCAGTATTTT
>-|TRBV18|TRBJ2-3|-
CASSPPSVLDTQYF
TGTGCCAGCTCACCACCCTCGGTCTTAGATACGCAGTATTTT
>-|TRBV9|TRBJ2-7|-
CASSRTRVTYEQYF
TGTGCCAGCAGCCGCACCAGGGTCACCTACGAGCAGTACTTC
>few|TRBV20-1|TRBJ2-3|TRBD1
CSASGTGARTDTQYF
TGCAGTGCTTCCGGGACAGGGGCCCGCACAGATACGCAGTATTTT
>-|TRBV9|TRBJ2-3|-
CASSFGPPGDTQYF
TGTGCCAGCAGCTTCGGGCCCCCCGGAGATACGCAGTATTTT
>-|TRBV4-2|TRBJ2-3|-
CASSQDSPDTQYF
TGTGCCAGCAGCCAAGATTCCCCAGATACGCAGTATTTT
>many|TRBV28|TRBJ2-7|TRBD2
CASSAGALDEQYF
TGTGCCAGCTCGGCGGGAGCCCTTGACGAGCAGTACTTC
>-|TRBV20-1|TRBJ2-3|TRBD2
CSATGTTSTDTQYF
TGCAGTGCTACCGGGACTACAAGCACAGATACGCAGTATTTT
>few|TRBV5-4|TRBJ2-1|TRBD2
CASSGLAGGRGNEQFF
TGTGCCAGCAGTGGACTAGCGGGAGGGCGGGGGAATGAGCAGTTCTTC
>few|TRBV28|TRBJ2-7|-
CASSQGGPISYEQYF
TGTGCCAGCAGCCAAGGGGGGCCCATCTCCTACGAGCAGTACTTC
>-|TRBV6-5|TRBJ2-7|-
CASRLRNEQYF
TGTGCCAGCAGATTAAGGAACGAGCAGTACTTC
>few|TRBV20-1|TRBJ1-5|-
CSASSDRVINQPQHF
TGCAGTGCTAGTTCGGACCGAGTTATCAATCAGCCCCAGCATTTT
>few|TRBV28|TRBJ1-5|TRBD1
CASLDRGGHKGFNQPQHF
TGTGCCAGCTTGGACAGGGGAGGTCATAAGGGCTTCAATCAGCCCCAGCATTTT
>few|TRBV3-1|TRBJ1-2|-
CASSQAENYGYTF
TGTGCCAGCAGCCAAGCAGAAAACTATGGCTACACCTTC
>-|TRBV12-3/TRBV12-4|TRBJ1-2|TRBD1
CASSDQTGYGYTF
TGTGCCAGCAGTGATCAGACAGGGTATGGCTACACCTTC
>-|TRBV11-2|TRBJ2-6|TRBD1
CASSLVGTGDSGANVLTF
TGTGCCAGCAGCTTAGTTGGGACAGGGGACTCTGGGGCCAACGTCCTGACTTTC
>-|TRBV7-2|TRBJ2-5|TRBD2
CASSLAGTSGRETQYF
TGTGCCAGCAGCTTAGCCGGGACTAGCGGACGGGAGACCCAGTACTTC
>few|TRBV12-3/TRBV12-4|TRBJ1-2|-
CASRDTVVYGYTF
TGTGCCAGCAGAGACACGGTGGTCTATGGCTACACCTTC
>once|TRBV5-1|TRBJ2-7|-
CASAEQGGNEQYF
TGCGCCAGCGCAGAGCAGGGGGGGAACGAGCAGTACTTC
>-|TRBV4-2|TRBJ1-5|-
CASSQDRTLNQPQHF
TGTGCCAGCAGCCAAGATCGGACACTTAATCAGCCCCAGCATTTT
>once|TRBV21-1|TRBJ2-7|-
CASRHNRSGYEQYF
TGTGCCAGCAGGCATAATCGCAGCGGCTACGAGCAGTACTTC
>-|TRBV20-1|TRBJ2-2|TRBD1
CSASAGQGRTGELFF
TGCAGTGCGAGCGCGGGACAGGGGAGGACCGGGGAGCTGTTTTTT
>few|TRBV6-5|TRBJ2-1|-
CASSYSSIRRGGGNEQFF
TGTGCCAGCAGTTACTCCTCAATTCGGAGGGGGGGAGGCAATGAGCAGTTCTTC
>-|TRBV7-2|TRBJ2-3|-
CASSLVRGVEGDTQYF
TGTGCCAGCAGCTTAGTCCGCGGGGTTGAGGGAGATACGCAGTATTTT
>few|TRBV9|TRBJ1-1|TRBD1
CASSVVQGVIGTEAFF
TGTGCCAGCAGCGTAGTTCAGGGGGTAATCGGCACTGAAGCTTTCTTT
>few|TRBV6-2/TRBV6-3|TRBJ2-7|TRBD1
CASRPVGTGIPYEQYF
TGTGCCAGCAGGCCCGTCGGGACAGGGATACCCTACGAGCAGTACTTC
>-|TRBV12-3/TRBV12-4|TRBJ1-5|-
CASSFQEAQPQHF
TGTGCCAGCAGTTTCCAAGAAGCTCAGCCCCAGCATTTT
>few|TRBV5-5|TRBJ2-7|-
CASTRSTPHIGEQYF
TGTGCCAGCACCCGTTCGACTCCCCATATTGGCGAGCAGTACTTC
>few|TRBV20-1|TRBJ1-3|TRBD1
CSALPGTGGGNTIYF
TGCAGTGCCCTACCCGGGACAGGAGGAGGAAACACCATATATTTT
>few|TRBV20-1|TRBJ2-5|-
CSANPLRDWYQETQYF
TGCAGTGCCAACCCCCTGAGGGACTGGTACCAAGAGACCCAGTACTTC
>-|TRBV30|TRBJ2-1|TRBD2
CAWSRSGSGGYNEQFF
TGTGCCTGGAGTCGTAGCGGGAGCGGTGGCTACAATGAGCAGTTCTTC
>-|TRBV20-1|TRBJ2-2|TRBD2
CSAGVAGGTANTGELFF
TGCAGTGCTGGGGTAGCGGGAGGGACCGCGAACACCGGGGAGCTGTTTTTT
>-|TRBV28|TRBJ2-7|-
CASSSSPGRNEQYF
TGTGCCAGCAGTTCGTCCCCCGGACGGAACGAGCAGTACTTC
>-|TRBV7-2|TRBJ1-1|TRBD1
CASSIRDSYEAFF
TGTGCCAGCAGCATCCGGGACAGCTACGAAGCTTTCTTT
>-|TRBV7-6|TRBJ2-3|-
CASSSPSGVADTQYF
TGTGCCAGCAGCTCCCCCTCGGGAGTAGCAGATACGCAGTATTTT